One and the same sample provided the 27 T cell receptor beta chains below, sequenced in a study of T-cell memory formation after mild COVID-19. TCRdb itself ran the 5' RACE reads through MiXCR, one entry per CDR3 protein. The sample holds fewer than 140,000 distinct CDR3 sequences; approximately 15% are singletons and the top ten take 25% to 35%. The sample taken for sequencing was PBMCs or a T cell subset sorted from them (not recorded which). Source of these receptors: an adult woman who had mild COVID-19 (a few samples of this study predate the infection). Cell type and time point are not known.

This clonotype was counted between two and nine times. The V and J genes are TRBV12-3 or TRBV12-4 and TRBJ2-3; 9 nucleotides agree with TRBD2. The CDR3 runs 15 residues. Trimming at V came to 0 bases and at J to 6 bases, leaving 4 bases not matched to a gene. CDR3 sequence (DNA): TGTGCCAGCAGTTTAGCTAGCGGGAGATCTGATACGCAGTATTTT. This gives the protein CASSLASGRSDTQYF.

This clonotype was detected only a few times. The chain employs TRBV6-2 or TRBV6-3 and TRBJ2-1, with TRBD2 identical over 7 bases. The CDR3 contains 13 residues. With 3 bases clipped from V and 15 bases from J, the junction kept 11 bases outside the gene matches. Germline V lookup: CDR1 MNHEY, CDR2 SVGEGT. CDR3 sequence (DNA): TGTGCCAGCAGTTATCCCCCACTGGGACTACCGTTCTTC. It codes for CASSYPPLGLPFF.

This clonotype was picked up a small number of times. CDR3 residues: CASSVEDRGGNTIYF. CDR3 nucleotides: TGTGCCAGCAGCGTAGAAGACAGGGGTGGAAACACCATATATTTT. The chain couples TRBV9 to TRBJ1-3, with TRBD1 matching 8 bases. The CDR3 has 15 residues. Germline CDR1 is SGDLS and CDR2 is YYNGEE. Germline trimming cut 0 bases from V and 3 bases from J; bases unmatched to any gene: 2.

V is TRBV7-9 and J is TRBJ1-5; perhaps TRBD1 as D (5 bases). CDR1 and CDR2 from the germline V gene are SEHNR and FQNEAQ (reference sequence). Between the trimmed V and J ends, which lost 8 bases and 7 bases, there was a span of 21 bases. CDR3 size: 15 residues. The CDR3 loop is CASGGDYQRDQPQHF. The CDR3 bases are TGTGCCAGCGGGGGGGATTACCAGCGGGACCAGCCCCAGCATTTT. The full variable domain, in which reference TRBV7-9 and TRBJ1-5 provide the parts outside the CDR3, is DTGVSQNPRHKITKRGQNVTFRCDPISEHNRLYWYRQTLGQGPEFLTYFQNEAQLEKSRLLSDRFSAERPKGSFSTLEIQRTEQGDSAMYLCASGGDYQRDQPQHFGDGTRLSIL.

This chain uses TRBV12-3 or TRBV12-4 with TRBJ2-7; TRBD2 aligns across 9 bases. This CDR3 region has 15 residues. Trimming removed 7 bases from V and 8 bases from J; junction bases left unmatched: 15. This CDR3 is CASTPPGASGTKQYF. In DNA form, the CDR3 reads TGTGCCAGCACCCCACCGGGGGCTAGCGGGACTAAGCAGTACTTC.

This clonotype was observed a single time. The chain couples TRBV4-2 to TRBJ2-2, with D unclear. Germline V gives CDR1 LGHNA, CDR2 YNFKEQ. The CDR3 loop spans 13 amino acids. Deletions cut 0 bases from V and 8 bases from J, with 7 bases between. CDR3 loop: CASSQDEAGELFF. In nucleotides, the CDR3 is TGTGCCAGCAGCCAAGATGAGGCGGGGGAGCTGTTTTTT.

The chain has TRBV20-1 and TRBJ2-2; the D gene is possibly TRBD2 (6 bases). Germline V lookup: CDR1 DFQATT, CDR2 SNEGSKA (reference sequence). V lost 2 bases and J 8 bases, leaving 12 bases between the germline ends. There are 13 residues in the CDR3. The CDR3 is CSARYGTSGELFF. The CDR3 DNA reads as TGCAGTGCTAGATACGGGACTTCGGGGGAGCTGTTTTTT.

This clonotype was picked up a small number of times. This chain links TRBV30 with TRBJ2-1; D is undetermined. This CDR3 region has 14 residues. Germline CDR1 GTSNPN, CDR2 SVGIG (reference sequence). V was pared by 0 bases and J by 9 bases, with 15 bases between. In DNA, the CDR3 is TGTGCCTGGAGTGTAGTCTCGGACCTCGGTGAGCAGTTCTTC. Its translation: CAWSVVSDLGEQFF.

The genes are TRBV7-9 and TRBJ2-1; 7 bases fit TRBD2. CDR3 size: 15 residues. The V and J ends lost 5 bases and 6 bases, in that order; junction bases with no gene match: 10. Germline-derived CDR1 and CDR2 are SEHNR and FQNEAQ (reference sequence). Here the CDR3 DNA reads TGTGCCAGCAGCCCCCGACTAGCAGGAGCCAATGAGCAGTTCTTC. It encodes CASSPRLAGANEQFF.

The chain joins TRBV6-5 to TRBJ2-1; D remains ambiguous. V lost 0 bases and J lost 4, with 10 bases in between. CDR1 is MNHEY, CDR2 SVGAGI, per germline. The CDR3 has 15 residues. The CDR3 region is CASSYSKAMYNEQFF. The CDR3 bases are TGTGCCAGCAGTTACTCGAAAGCAATGTACAATGAGCAGTTCTTC.

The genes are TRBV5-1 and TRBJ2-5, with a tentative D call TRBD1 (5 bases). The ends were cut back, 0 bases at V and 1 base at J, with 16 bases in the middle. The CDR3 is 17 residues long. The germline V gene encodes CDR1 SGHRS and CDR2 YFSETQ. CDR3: CASSLGEGVRFQETQYF. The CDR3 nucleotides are TGCGCCAGCAGCTTGGGTGAAGGGGTTCGCTTCCAAGAGACCCAGTACTTC.

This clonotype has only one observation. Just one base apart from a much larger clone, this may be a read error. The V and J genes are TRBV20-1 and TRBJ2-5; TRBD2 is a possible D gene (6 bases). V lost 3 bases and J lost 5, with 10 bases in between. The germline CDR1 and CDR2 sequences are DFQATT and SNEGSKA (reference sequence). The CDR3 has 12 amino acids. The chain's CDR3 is CSASNRGETQYF. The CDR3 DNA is TGCAGTGCTAGTAACCGGGGGGAGACCCAGTACTTC.

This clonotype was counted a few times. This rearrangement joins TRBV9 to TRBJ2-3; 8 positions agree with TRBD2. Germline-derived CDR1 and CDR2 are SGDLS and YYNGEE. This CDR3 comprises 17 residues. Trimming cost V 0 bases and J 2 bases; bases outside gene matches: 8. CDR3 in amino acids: CASSVASSGRVTDTQYF. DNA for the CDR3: TGTGCCAGCAGCGTAGCCTCCAGCGGGAGAGTCACAGATACGCAGTATTTT.

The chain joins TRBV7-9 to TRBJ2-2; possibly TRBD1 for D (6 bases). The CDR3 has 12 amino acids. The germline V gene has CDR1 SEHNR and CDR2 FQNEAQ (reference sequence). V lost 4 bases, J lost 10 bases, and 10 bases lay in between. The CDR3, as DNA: TGTGCCAGCAGCTCAGGGGTGGCGGAGCTGTTTTTT. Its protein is CASSSGVAELFF.

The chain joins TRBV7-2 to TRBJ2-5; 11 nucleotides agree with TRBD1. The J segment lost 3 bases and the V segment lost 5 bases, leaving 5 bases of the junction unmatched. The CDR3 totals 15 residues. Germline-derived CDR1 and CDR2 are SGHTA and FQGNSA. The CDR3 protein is CASSPWDRGEETQYF. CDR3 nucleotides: TGTGCCAGCAGCCCCTGGGACAGGGGGGAAGAGACCCAGTACTTC.

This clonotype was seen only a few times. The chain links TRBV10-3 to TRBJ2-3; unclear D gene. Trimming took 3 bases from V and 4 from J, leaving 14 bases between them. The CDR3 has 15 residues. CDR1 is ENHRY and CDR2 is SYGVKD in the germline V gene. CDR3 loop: CAISDPDRAADTQYF. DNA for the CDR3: TGTGCCATCAGTGACCCGGATAGGGCCGCAGATACGCAGTATTTT.

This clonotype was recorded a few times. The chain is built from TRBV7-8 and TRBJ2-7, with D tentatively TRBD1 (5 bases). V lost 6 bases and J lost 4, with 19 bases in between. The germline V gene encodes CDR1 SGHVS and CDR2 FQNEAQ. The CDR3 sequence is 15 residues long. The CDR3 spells CASSFYGHQKYEQYF. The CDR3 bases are TGTGCCAGCAGTTTCTACGGACACCAGAAATACGAGCAGTACTTC.

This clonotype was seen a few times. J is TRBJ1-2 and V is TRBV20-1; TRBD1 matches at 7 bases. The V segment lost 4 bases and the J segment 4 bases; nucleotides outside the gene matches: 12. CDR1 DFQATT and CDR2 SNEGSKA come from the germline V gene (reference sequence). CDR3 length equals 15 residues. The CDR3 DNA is TGCAGTGCTACTCCCGGGACAGTGACGTCCTATGGCTACACCTTC. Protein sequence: CSATPGTVTSYGYTF.

As DNA, the CDR3 is TGTGCCATCGACAGGGAATCGGCGGGTAATGAAAAACTGTTTTTT. It translates to CAIDRESAGNEKLFF. This chain links TRBV2 with TRBJ1-4, with 7 bases matching TRBD1. The CDR3 runs to 15 residues. Germline V gene data show CDR1 as SNHLY and CDR2 as FYNNEI. The ends lost 10 bases at V and 4 bases at J; junction bases unmatched: 12.

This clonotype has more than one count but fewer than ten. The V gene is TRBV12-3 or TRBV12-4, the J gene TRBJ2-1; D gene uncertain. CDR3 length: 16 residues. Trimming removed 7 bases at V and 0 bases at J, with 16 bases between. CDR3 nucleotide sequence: TGTGCCAGCACTGCTGAGAATCGTCGCTCCTACAATGAGCAGTTCTTC. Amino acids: CASTAENRRSYNEQFF.

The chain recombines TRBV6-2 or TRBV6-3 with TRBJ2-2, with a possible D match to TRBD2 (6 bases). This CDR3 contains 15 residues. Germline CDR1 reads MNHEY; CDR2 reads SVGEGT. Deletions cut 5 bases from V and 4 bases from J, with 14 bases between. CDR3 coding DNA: TGTGCCAGCAGTACCCCGACTAGGGGCACCGGGGAGCTGTTTTTT. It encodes CASSTPTRGTGELFF.

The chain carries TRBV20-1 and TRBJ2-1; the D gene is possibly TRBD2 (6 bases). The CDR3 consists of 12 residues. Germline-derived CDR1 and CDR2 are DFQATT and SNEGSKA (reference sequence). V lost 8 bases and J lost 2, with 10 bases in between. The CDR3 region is CSSPGAYNEQFF. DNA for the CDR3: TGCAGTAGCCCGGGGGCCTACAATGAGCAGTTCTTC.

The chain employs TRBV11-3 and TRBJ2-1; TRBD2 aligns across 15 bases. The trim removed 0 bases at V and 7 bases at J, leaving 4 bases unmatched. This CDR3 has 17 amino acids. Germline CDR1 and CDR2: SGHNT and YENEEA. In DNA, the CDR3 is TGTGCCAGCAGCTTAGATGGACTAGCGGGGGGGCTTAATGAGCAGTTCTTC. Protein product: CASSLDGLAGGLNEQFF. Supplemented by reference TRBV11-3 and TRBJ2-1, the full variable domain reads EAGVVQSPRYKIIEKKQPVAFWCNPISGHNTLYWYLQNLGQGPELLIRYENEEAVDDSQLPKDRFSAERLKGVDSTLKIQPAELGDSAVYLCASSLDGLAGGLNEQFFGPGTRLTVL.

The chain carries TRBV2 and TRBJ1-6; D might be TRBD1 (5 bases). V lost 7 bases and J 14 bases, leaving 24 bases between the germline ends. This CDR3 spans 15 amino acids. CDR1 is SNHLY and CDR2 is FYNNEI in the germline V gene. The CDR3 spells CASTQGFIGESALHF. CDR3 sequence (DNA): TGTGCCAGCACTCAGGGTTTTATCGGAGAGTCCGCCCTCCACTTT.

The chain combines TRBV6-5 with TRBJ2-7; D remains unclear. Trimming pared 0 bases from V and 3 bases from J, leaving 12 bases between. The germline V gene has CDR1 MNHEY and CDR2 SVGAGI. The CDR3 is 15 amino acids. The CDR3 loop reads CASSYSAGRIYEQYF. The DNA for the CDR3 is TGTGCCAGCAGTTACTCGGCCGGACGGATCTACGAGCAGTACTTC.

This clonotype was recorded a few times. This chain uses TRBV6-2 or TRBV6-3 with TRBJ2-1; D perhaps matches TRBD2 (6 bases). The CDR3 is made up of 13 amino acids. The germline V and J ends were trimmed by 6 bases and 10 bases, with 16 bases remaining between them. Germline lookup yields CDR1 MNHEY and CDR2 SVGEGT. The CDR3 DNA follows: TGTGCCAGCAGGGCTAGCGAAGCGTACGAGCAGTTCTTC. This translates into CASRASEAYEQFF.

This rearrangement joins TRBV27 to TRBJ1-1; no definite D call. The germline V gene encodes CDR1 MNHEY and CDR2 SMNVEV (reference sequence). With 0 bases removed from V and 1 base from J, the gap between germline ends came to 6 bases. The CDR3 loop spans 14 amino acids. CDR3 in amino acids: CASSLSPANTEAFF. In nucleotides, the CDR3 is TGTGCCAGCAGTTTATCGCCGGCGAACACTGAAGCTTTCTTT.